This T cell receptor (beta chain) was retrieved from a study of cytotoxic CD8 clonotypes in ibrutinib-treated CLL. Study summary: Results showed approximately 25 partial and 2 complete responses; following median 68 months, roughly 14 remained remitted, approximately twelve advanced.

CDR1 is SGHRS, CDR2 YFSETQ, per germline. The CDR3 loop spans 15 amino acids. The ends lost 4 bases at V and 4 bases at J; junction bases unmatched: 8. Sequencing used immunoSEQ multiplex PCR; TCRdb keeps in-frame clones, though not all of them. The table shows about 270,000 clones, with roughly three quarters occurring only once. The sample holds one count of this clone. The target antigen is unknown. Study-wide points: The public clonotypes identified were infrequent and showed contraction or stability on treatment. Upon ibrutinib response clonality rose, and upon progression it fell back toward baseline. Circulating CD8+ T-cell counts were tracked by baseline clonality, which exceeded that of age-matched healthy donors.

V and J are TRBV5-1 and TRBJ2-3; 8 bases are shared with TRBD1. This sequence originates from a human donor with chronic lymphocytic leukemia. Sequenced here: PBMCs, sampled at disease progression, from a patient treated with ibrutinib. DNA of the CDR3: TGCGCCAGCAGCACTGGACAGGGAAGGTCAGATACGCAGTATTTT. This gives the protein CASSTGQGRSDTQYF. Full variable domain (outside the CDR3, taken from reference TRBV5-1 and TRBJ2-3): KAGVTQTPRYLIKTRGQQVTLSCSPISGHRSVSWYQQTPGQGLQFLFEYFSETQRNKGNFPGRFSGRQFSNSRSEMNVSTLELGDSALYLCASSTGQGRSDTQYFGPGTRLTVL.